This is a list of T cell receptor beta chains from one sample in a study of T cell changes during pregnancy in multiple sclerosis. The repertoire was sequenced with immunoSEQ multiplex PCR; TCRdb's copy has only in-frame clones and lacks some. This sample carries tens of thousands of clones, roughly 94% of them seen once, and the ten largest clones take roughly 2.5%. Sample: peripheral blood, taken before pregnancy. The origin of the receptors is a female donor with multiple sclerosis, enrolled in a pregnancy study. Each CDR3 is given with its conserved first and last residue. D genes are given only for firm matches. Part of the rows lack a size; the others show once, few, many or a class for expanded clones.

.,TRBV28,TRBJ2-1,.,TGTGCCAGCAGCCACGAGGGGGTTGATGAGCAGTTCTTC,CASSHEGVDEQFF
TRBD2,TRBV19,TRBJ2-2,.,TGTGCCAGTAGTAAACGGACTAGCGGACTCACCGGGGAGCTGTTTTTT,CASSKRTSGLTGELFF
TRBD1,TRBV2,TRBJ2-5,.,TGTGCCAGCAAAGGAGGGAGGACAGGGGGGCGAGAGACCCAGTACTTC,CASKGGRTGGRETQYF
.,TRBV4-1,TRBJ2-7,.,TGCGCCAGCAGCCAGCCAATGGGAGGCGAGCAGTACTTC,CASSQPMGGEQYF
.,TRBV6-6,TRBJ1-2,.,TGTGCCAGCAACAGGCTCTATGGCTACACCTTC,CASNRLYGYTF
TRBD2,TRBV5-4,TRBJ2-5,.,TGTGCCAGCAGCTTGACGGGAGGGCCCAGGGAGACCCAGTACTTC,CASSLTGGPRETQYF
TRBD1,TRBV6-1,TRBJ2-3,.,TGTGCCACCAGAGACAGGGGAAGCACAGATACGCAGTATTTT,CATRDRGSTDTQYF
TRBD2,TRBV7-9,TRBJ2-2,.,TGTGCCAGCAGCTTTGGACTAGCGGGAGGTCTGCGGTTTTTCGGGGAGCTGTTTTTT,CASSFGLAGGLRFFGELFF
.,TRBV7-8,TRBJ1-5,.,TGTGCCAGCAGCTTTGGGCCCCGAACCCGACAGGCGAGTAAAAATAGCAATCAGCCCCAGCATTTT,CASSFGPRTRQASKNSNQPQHF
.,TRBV7-9,TRBJ1-2,.,TGTGCCAGCAGCGCCTGGGAGGGGAACTATGGCTACACCTTC,CASSAWEGNYGYTF
.,TRBV18,TRBJ2-7,.,TGTGCCAGCTCACCTCCCCTAGAGTACGAGCAGTACTTC,CASSPPLEYEQYF
.,TRBV5-6,TRBJ2-1,.,TGTGCCAGCACGCGGGCGGGCGGGACCGACAATGAGCAGTTCTTC,CASTRAGGTDNEQFF
TRBD1,TRBV9,TRBJ2-7,.,TGTGCCAGCAGCGCGGGACAGGGACCCTACGAGCAGTACTTC,CASSAGQGPYEQYF
TRBD1,TRBV29-1,TRBJ2-1,.,TGCAGCGTTGAATGGGGCGGGGACAGGGCCTACAATGAGCAGTTCTTC,CSVEWGGDRAYNEQFF
TRBD1,TRBV7-8,TRBJ1-5,few,TGTGCCAGCAGCACCGGGACAGGGGGTTGGCCCCAGCATTTT,CASSTGTGGWPQHF
TRBD2,TRBV4-3,TRBJ2-1,.,TGCGCCAGCAGCCAAGATAGTCTAGCGGGAGTCGAGCAGTTCTTC,CASSQDSLAGVEQFF
TRBD2,TRBV4-2,TRBJ2-5,.,TGTGCCAGCAGCCAAGAAGCCCCACGGGCGGGAGGGCGACAAGAGACCCAGTACTTC,CASSQEAPRAGGRQETQYF
TRBD1,TRBV7-2,TRBJ1-5,.,TGTGCCAGCAGCTTAGACCAGGGGGATCAGCCCCAGCATTTT,CASSLDQGDQPQHF
.,TRBV12-1,TRBJ2-1,.,TGTGCCAGCAGCGGCGGTGGGACTAGCGGGAGTGATGAGCAGTTCTTC,CASSGGGTSGSDEQFF
.,TRBV4-3,TRBJ2-3,.,TGCGCCAGCAGCCAAATAGGGGATTCGGATACGCAGTATTTT,CASSQIGDSDTQYF
TRBD2,TRBV12-5,TRBJ2-5,.,TGTGCTAGTAATACTAGCGGGAGTCAGGAGACCCAGTACTTC,CASNTSGSQETQYF
TRBD2,TRBV7-9,TRBJ2-5,.,TGTGCCAGCAGGCCGAGACTAGCTGTTGGGGGAGAGACCCAGTACTTC,CASRPRLAVGGETQYF
.,TRBV5-6,TRBJ1-5,.,TGTGCCAGCAGCCTGTCCGCCGGGCAGCCCCAGCATTTT,CASSLSAGQPQHF
TRBD1,TRBV30,TRBJ2-7,.,TGTGCCTGGGGGCAGGCAGGGGGCGAGCAGTACTTC,CAWGQAGGEQYF
.,TRBV29-1,TRBJ1-2,.,TGCAGCGCCAGTGGAAGTCTGGGGCCCTACTATGGCTACACCTTC,CSASGSLGPYYGYTF
.,TRBV10-3,TRBJ2-7,.,TGTGCCATCAGTGAGTCGACGGGGTACCCCTACGAGCAGTACTTC,CAISESTGYPYEQYF
TRBD1,TRBV5-1,TRBJ1-4,.,TGCGCCAGTAAAGCCGGGACAGAGAATGAAAAACTGTTTTTT,CASKAGTENEKLFF
TRBD1,TRBV7-3,TRBJ2-4,.,TGTGCCAGCAGCTTAGGGACAGGGAATAAACAGTACTTC,CASSLGTGNKQYF
TRBD2,TRBV19,TRBJ2-3,.,TGTGCCAGTAGTATAGACCTAGCGGGCACAGATACGCAGTATTTT,CASSIDLAGTDTQYF
.,TRBV15,TRBJ2-3,.,TGTGCCACCAGCCGGTGGGATACGCAGTATTTT,CATSRWDTQYF
TRBD2,TRBV18,TRBJ2-6,once,TGTGCCAGCTCACCCCCTGGCGGGAGGGCTGGGGCCAACGTCCTGACTTTC,CASSPPGGRAGANVLTF
TRBD1,TRBV6-5,TRBJ1-1,.,TGTGCCAGCAAGGGGACAGGGGTTATGAACACTGAAGCTTTCTTT,CASKGTGVMNTEAFF
TRBD2,TRBV5-4,TRBJ2-7,.,TGTGCCAGCAGCTCCAATAGCGGGAGTGACGAGCAGTACTTC,CASSSNSGSDEQYF
.,TRBV5-4,TRBJ2-7,many,TGTGCCAGCAGCTTGATCGGAGCCGGCGAGCAGTACTTC,CASSLIGAGEQYF
TRBD2,TRBV6-4,TRBJ2-2,.,TGTGCCAGCAGTGACCGGGGGGGCACCGGGGAGCTGTTTTTT,CASSDRGGTGELFF
.,TRBV27,TRBJ1-5,.,TGTGCCAGCAGCTTACGGGGGAGCAATCAGCCCCAGCATTTT,CASSLRGSNQPQHF
TRBD1,TRBV6-5,TRBJ1-1,.,TGTGCCAGCAGTCCCGACAGGGGGCGGAACACTGAAGCTTTCTTT,CASSPDRGRNTEAFF